This TCR beta chain was sequenced for a study of blood T cell repertoires in COVID-19. Study-level information: Acute and convalescent COVID-19 samples came from the United States, Italy and Spain. In each case, the material was cDNA or gDNA derived from T cells, B-cell-depleted T cells, or PBMCs.

In the original analysis: Amplification with reference gene primers provided the estimates of nucleated cell counts. TCRdb keeps only in-frame clones here, not all; method: immunoSEQ multiplex PCR. That table gives V, J and clone size, and the DNA gave D and trimming. The sample shows 54,000 or so clones, about four fifths of them seen only once. This CDR3 region has 15 residues. Looked up from germline, CDR1 is LNHDA and CDR2 is SQIVND (reference sequence). Germline trimming cut 5 bases from V and 7 bases from J; bases unmatched to any gene: 11. Source material: peripheral blood. The sequence was collected from a woman of 80 years or more with acute or convalescent COVID-19. The V call is TRBV19, the J call TRBJ1-2; TRBD1 aligns across 9 bases. The CDR3 protein is CASSPKGQGNAGYTF. CDR3 nucleotides: TGTGCCAGTAGTCCCAAAGGACAGGGGAACGCTGGCTACACCTTC. The full variable domain, with the rest looked up from reference TRBV19 and TRBJ1-2, is DGGITQSPKYLFRKEGQNVTLSCEQNLNHDAMYWYRQDPGQGLRLIYYSQIVNDFQKGDIAEGYSVSREKKESFPLTVTSAQKNPTAFYLCASSPKGQGNAGYTFGSGTRLTVV.